This T cell receptor beta chain emerged from a study of shared clonotypes between healthy human individuals. Points from the study as a whole: The four-donor shared clonotypes exceeded non-shared clonotypes in generation probability, with non-shared ones scoring lower.

On sorted subsets, replicate PCRs used 150 to 250 ng DNA, or around 30,000 T cell genomes. Repertoires were generated with immunoSEQ multiplex PCR, while TCRdb's copy carries only in-frame clones and drops some. The sample records fewer than 3 million clones, about nine tenths being singletons. In the case of this clone: Antigen: not known.

CDR3 length: 13 amino acids. CDR1 and CDR2 (germline): LNHDA, SQIVND (reference sequence). V lost 4 bases to trimming and J lost 1 base, with 5 bases between them. The rearrangement links TRBV19 to TRBJ1-5; D is possibly TRBD1 (5 bases). The sequencing input was naive CD4+ T cells from PBMCs. Subset noted: CD45RA+ positively selected. The receptor comes from a man aged 18-30 years in good health. Some clones in this sample may be carry-over from other donors' samples. CDR3 sequence: CASSRGSNQPQHF. The CDR3 bases are TGTGCCAGTAGTAGGGGGAGCAATCAGCCCCAGCATTTT.